The source of this TCR beta chain is a study of cytomegalovirus exposure and HLA in healthy donors. Using immunoSEQ multiplex PCR, the repertoire was profiled, and TCRdb retains in-frame clones only, with some absent. The top ten hold around 1.9% of the sample, which has 90,000 to 130,000 clones, approximately 89% seen once. V dropped 1 base and J dropped 4; count of bases not matched to a gene: 8. The CDR3 is 17 residues long. Germline CDR1 and CDR2: LGHNA and YSLEER. The sample comprised PBMCs. The rearrangement links TRBV4-3 to TRBJ2-2; 8 bases match TRBD1. This TCR was sampled from a woman aged 18 to 35 in good health and CMV-seronegative. This CDR3 is CASSQVQGARSTGELFF. For the CDR3, the DNA is TGCGCCAGCAGCCAAGTTCAGGGGGCTAGAAGCACCGGGGAGCTGTTTTTT.